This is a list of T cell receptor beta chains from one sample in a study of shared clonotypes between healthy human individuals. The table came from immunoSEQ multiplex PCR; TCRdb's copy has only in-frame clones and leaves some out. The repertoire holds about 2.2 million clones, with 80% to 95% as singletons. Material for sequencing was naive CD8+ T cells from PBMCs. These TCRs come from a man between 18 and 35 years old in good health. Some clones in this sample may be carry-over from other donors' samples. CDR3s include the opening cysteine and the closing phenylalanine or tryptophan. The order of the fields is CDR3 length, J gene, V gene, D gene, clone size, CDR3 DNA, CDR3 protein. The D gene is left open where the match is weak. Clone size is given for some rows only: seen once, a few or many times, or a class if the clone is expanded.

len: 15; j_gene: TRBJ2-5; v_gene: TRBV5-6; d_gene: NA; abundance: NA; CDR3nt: TGTGCCAGCAGCGCCACGGACTGGCGCCGCGAGACCCAGTACTTC; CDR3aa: CASSATDWRRETQYF
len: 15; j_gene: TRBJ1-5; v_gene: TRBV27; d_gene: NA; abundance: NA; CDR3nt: TGTGCCAGCAGTTTTGCAGGGTATAGCAATCAGCCCCAGCATTTT; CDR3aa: CASSFAGYSNQPQHF
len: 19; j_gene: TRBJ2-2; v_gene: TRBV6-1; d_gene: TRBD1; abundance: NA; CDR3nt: TGTGCCAGCAGTGAAGAATTGGACAGGGTTGGGTATAACACCGGGGAGCTGTTTTTT; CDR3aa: CASSEELDRVGYNTGELFF
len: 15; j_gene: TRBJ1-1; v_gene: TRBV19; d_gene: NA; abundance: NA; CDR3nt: TGTGCCAGTAGTCCAGTCAGAAGGGTTTTCACTGAAGCTTTCTTT; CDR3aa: CASSPVRRVFTEAFF
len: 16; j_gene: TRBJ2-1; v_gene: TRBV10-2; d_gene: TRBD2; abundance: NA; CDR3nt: TGCGCCAGCAGTGACCTAACTAGCGGGAGCTTCAATGAGCAGTTCTTC; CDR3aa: CASSDLTSGSFNEQFF
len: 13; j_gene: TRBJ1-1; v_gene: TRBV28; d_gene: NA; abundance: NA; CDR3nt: TGTGCCAGCAGCTTATCGTGGGGCACTGAAGCTTTCTTT; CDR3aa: CASSLSWGTEAFF
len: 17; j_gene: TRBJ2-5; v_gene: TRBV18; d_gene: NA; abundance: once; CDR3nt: TGTGCCAGCTCACCAAATCGGGGAATCGTTCTTGGGGAGACCCAGTACTTC; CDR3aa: CASSPNRGIVLGETQYF
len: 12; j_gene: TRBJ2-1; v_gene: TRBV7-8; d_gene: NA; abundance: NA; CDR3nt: TGTGCCAGCAGCTACGGGACAAATGAGCAGTTCTTC; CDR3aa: CASSYGTNEQFF
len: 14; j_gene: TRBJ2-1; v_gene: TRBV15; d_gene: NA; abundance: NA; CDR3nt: TGTGCCACCATCGACGGGTTACACCACAATGAGCAGTTCTTC; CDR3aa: CATIDGLHHNEQFF
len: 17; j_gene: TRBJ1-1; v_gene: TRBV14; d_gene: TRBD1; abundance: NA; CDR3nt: TGTGCCAGCAGCCAAGAATGGACAGGGCCGGCGGGCACTGAAGCTTTCTTT; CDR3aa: CASSQEWTGPAGTEAFF
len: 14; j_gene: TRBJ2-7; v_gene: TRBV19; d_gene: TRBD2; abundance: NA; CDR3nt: TGTGCCAGTAGTATTAGCGGGGGTCCCTACGAGCAGTACTTC; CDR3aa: CASSISGGPYEQYF
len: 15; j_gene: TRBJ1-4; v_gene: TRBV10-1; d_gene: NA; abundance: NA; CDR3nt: TGCGCCAGCAGTGTAAGGGGGACGGTAAATGAAAAACTGTTTTTT; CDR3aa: CASSVRGTVNEKLFF
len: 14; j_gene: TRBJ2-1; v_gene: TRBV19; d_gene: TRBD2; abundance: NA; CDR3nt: TGTGCCAGTAGTCGACTAGCCTCCTACAATGAGCAGTTCTTC; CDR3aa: CASSRLASYNEQFF
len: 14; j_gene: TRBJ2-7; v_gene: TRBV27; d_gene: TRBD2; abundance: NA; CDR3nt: TGTGCCAGCAGTTTAATGGCGGGAGATCACGAGCAGTACTTC; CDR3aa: CASSLMAGDHEQYF
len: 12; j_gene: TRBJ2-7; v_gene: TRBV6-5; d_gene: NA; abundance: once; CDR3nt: TGTGCCAGCAGATCCCGGGCGGGCGAGCAGTACTTC; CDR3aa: CASRSRAGEQYF
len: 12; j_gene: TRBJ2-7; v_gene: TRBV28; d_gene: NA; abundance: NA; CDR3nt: TGTGCCAGCAGTCTCGACAGTTACGAGCAGTACTTC; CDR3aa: CASSLDSYEQYF
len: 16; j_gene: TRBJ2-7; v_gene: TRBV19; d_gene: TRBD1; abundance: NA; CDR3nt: TGTGCCAGTAGTAGCAGGGGGCAGTGGCCCACCTACGAGCAGTACTTC; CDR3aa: CASSSRGQWPTYEQYF
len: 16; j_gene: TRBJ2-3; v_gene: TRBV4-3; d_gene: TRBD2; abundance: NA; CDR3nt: TGCGCCAGCAGCCAAGGGACTAGCGGGAGTGCAGATACGCAGTATTTT; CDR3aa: CASSQGTSGSADTQYF
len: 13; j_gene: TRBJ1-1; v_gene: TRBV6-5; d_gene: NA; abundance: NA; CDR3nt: TGTGCCAGCAGTTATCGAAAGAACACTGAAGCTTTCTTT; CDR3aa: CASSYRKNTEAFF
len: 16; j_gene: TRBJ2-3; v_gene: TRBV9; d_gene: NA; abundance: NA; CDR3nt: TGTGCCAGCAGCGTAGGTATTAGCGGAGGGACAGATACGCAGTATTTT; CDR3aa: CASSVGISGGTDTQYF
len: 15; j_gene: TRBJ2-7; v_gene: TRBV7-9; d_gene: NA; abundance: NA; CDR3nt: TGTGCCAGTCAAGGGGGGTCGTACGAAACCTACGAGCAGTACTTC; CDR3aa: CASQGGSYETYEQYF
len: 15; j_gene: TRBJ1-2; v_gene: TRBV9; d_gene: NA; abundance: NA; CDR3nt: TGTGCCAGCAGCGAAGGGGGGACGGGAGACTATGGCTACACCTTC; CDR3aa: CASSEGGTGDYGYTF
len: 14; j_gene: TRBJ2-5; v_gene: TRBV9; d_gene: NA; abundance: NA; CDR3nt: TGTGCCAGCAGCCCCCGGGACGTCAAAGAGACCCAGTACTTC; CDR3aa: CASSPRDVKETQYF
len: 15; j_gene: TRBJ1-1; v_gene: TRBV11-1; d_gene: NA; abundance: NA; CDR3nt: TGTGCCAGCAGCCCCCGGTGGTACGACCCCACTGAAGCTTTCTTT; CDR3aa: CASSPRWYDPTEAFF
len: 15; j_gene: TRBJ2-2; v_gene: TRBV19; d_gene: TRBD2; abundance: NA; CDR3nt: TGTGCCAGTAGTATTTGGCTAGCGGGAACCGGGGAGCTGTTTTTT; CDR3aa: CASSIWLAGTGELFF
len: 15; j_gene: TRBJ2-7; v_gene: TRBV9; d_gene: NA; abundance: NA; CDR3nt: TGTGCCAGCAGCGTAGCGGGCAGTGTAGTCTACGAGCAGTACTTC; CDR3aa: CASSVAGSVVYEQYF
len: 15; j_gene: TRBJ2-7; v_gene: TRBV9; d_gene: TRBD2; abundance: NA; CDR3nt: TGTGCCAGCAGCATCGGACTAGCGGGAGCTTACGAGCAGTACTTC; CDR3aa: CASSIGLAGAYEQYF